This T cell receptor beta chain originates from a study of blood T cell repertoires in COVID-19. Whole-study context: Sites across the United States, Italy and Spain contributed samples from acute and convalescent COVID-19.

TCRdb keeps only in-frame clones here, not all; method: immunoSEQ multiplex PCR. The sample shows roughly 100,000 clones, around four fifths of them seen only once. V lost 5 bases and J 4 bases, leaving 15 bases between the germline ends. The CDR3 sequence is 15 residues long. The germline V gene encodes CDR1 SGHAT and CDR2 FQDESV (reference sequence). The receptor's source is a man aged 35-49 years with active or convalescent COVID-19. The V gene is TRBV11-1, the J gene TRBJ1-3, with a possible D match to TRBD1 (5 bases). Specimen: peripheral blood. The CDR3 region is CASSRAPAGGNTIYF. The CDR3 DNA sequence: TGTGCCAGCAGCCGAGCGCCGGCAGGGGGAAACACCATATATTTT.